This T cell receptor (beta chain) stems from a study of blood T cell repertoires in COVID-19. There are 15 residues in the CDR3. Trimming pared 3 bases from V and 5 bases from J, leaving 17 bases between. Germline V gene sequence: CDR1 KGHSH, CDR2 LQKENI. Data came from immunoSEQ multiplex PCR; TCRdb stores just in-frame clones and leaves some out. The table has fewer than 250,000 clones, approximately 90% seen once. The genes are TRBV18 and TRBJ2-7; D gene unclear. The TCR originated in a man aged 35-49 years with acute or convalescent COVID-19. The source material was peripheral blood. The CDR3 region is CASSPLGTDLNEQYF. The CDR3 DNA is TGTGCCAGCTCACCTCTCGGAACAGACCTAAACGAGCAGTACTTC.